There are a few counts of the clone carrying this TCR beta chain. Its specificity is not known. This sample is drawn from a study of T-cell memory formation after mild COVID-19. Across the whole study: Largely, TCR clusters stayed within a single donor.

Notes on the study in general: Cross-reactive memory seemingly joined, as some responding clones were found in pre-infection memory.

Employing constant-segment primers, 5'RACE generated TCR alpha and TCR beta cDNA libraries bearing sample barcodes and UMIs. TCRdb recomputed calls from the 5' RACE reads with MiXCR, one row per CDR3 protein. The sample has about 400,000 distinct CDR3 sequences, approximately 15% seen once. CDR3 length equals 15 residues. The germline V and J ends were trimmed by 7 bases and 1 base, with 11 bases remaining between them. Germline CDR1 is SNHLY and CDR2 is FYNNEI. This chain connects TRBV2 to TRBJ2-6; D not certain. This receptor was taken from a man aged 18 to 29 who had mild COVID-19 (a few samples of this study predate the infection). Cell type and time point are not known. The sample consisted of PBMCs or a T cell subset sorted from them (not recorded which). CDR3: CASNSGWSGANVLTF. The CDR3 nucleotides read TGTGCCAGCAACTCGGGTTGGTCTGGGGCCAACGTCCTGACTTTC.